The 21 T cell receptor beta chains listed next were all sequenced from one sample in a study of Ad26.COV2.S vaccination and SARS-CoV-2 variants. Some clones are missing from TCRdb's copy, which holds only in-frame ones; the method was immunoSEQ multiplex PCR. The data show 400,000 to 450,000 clones, with approximately 90% seen just once and 10% to 15% held by the top ten. Treatment specified: approximately 18 received Ad26.COV2.S at low or high dose, single or two shots; several received placebo; per-sample allocation not given. Samples were taken on day 63 after the first vaccine or placebo injection. Sequenced material: peripheral blood, taken in a trial of Ad26.COV2.S vaccine versus placebo. The receptors come from a person aged 18-60 years who received the Ad26.COV2.S COVID-19 vaccine or a placebo.

This chain connects TRBV5-8 to TRBJ2-1, with TRBD2 matching 10 bases. The CDR3 runs 14 residues. V lost 7 bases, J lost 3 bases, and 4 bases stayed unmatched. The germline gives CDR1 SGHTS, CDR2 YDEGEE. The CDR3 spells CASPEREGYNEQFF. The CDR3 DNA sequence: TGTGCCAGCCCCGAGCGGGAGGGCTACAATGAGCAGTTCTTC.

The J gene is TRBJ1-1, the V gene TRBV25-1; D gene ambiguous. The CDR3 totals 13 residues. Germline CDR1 reads MGHDK; CDR2 reads SYGVNS. Trimming pared 2 bases from V and 6 bases from J, leaving 10 bases between. The CDR3 is CASSEVGSAEAFF. DNA of the CDR3: TGTGCCAGCAGTGAAGTCGGGAGCGCTGAAGCTTTCTTT.

This clone was detected only once. J is TRBJ2-5 and V is TRBV27, with TRBD1 matching 7 bases. Germline V gives CDR1 MNHEY, CDR2 SMNVEV (reference sequence). This CDR3 contains 13 residues. V lost 6 bases to trimming and J lost 5 bases; unmatched junction nucleotides: 6. DNA of the CDR3: TGTGCCAGCAGCATGACAGGGCGCGAGACCCAGTACTTC. Translated: CASSMTGRETQYF.

The genes are TRBV30 and TRBJ1-1; TRBD1 is a possible D gene (6 bases). With 3 bases removed from V and 1 base from J, the gap between germline ends came to 12 bases. CDR3 length equals 14 residues. The germline CDR1 and CDR2 sequences are GTSNPN and SVGIG (reference sequence). CDR3 region: CAWRAGVENTEAFF. The CDR3 bases are TGTGCCTGGAGGGCAGGGGTAGAGAACACTGAAGCTTTCTTT.

The chain recombines TRBV2 with TRBJ1-2, with 8 bases aligning to TRBD1. The CDR3 has 12 residues. The germline CDR1 and CDR2 sequences are SNHLY and FYNNEI. V lost 6 bases and J lost 6; bases outside the gene matches: 3. The CDR3 sequence is CASRGQGNGYTF. The CDR3 nucleotides read TGTGCCAGCAGAGGACAGGGAAATGGCTACACCTTC.

This chain joins TRBV7-6 and TRBJ2-3, with 7 bases aligning to TRBD2. Per the germline V gene, CDR1 is SGHVS and CDR2 is FNYEAQ. The trim removed 5 bases at V and 6 bases at J, leaving 8 bases unmatched. The CDR3 length is 14 residues. The CDR3 DNA follows: TGTGCCAGCAGCCTCCAGCGGGAAGGGGATACGCAGTATTTT. Its translation is CASSLQREGDTQYF.

The chain carries TRBV5-1 and TRBJ2-7; D might be TRBD1 or TRBD2, each matching 5 bases. In germline, CDR1 is SGHRS, CDR2 YFSETQ. The V end was cut by 0 bases, the J end by 0 bases, with 13 bases between. The length of the CDR3 is 16 residues. The CDR3 region is CASSLAAGTGSYEQYF. CDR3 bases: TGCGCCAGCAGCTTGGCGGCAGGGACGGGCTCCTACGAGCAGTACTTC.

The count of this clone is one. This chain uses TRBV9 with TRBJ2-3; 14 bases are shared with TRBD2. V shed 6 bases and J 5 bases; nucleotides not matched to a gene: 5. Germline loops: CDR1 SGDLS, CDR2 YYNGEE. The CDR3 sequence is 15 residues long. The CDR3, as DNA: TGTGCCAGCACCCCGGGACTAGCGGGAGTAGATACGCAGTATTTT. It encodes CASTPGLAGVDTQYF.

CDR3 nucleotides: TGTGCCAGCAGCGTAGCGGGTAGCGGGGGGAGCACAGATACGCAGTATTTT. It is translated as CASSVAGSGGSTDTQYF. This chain connects TRBV9 to TRBJ2-3; 10 bases align to TRBD2. CDR3 length: 17 amino acids. CDR1 is SGDLS, CDR2 YYNGEE, per germline. The J segment lost 0 bases and the V segment lost 0 bases, leaving 4 bases of the junction unmatched. Full variable domain (missing parts from reference TRBV9 and TRBJ2-3): DSGVTQTPKHLITATGQRVTLRCSPRSGDLSVYWYQQSLDQGLQFLIQYYNGEERAKGNILERFSAQQFPDLHSELNLSSLELGDSALYFCASSVAGSGGSTDTQYFGPGTRLTVL.

V is TRBV19 and J is TRBJ1-1, with D possibly matching TRBD1 (5 bases). The CDR3 length is 15 residues. With 2 bases removed from V and 2 bases from J, the gap between germline ends came to 12 bases. Germline V lookup: CDR1 LNHDA, CDR2 SQIVND (reference sequence). CDR3 nucleotide sequence: TGTGCCAGTAGTATATCAGGGTACTTAAACACTGAAGCTTTCTTT. Its protein product is CASSISGYLNTEAFF.

This sequence joins TRBV3-1 (or the pseudogene TRBV3-2) and TRBJ2-3; perhaps TRBD2 as D (5 bases). Germline V gene lookup returns CDR1 LGHDT and CDR2 YNNKEL (reference sequence). The CDR3 consists of 15 residues. V lost 4 bases to trimming and J lost 0 bases, with 11 bases between them. CDR3 loop: CASSPGPGSTDTQYF. The CDR3 nucleotides are TGTGCCAGCAGCCCCGGGCCGGGAAGCACAGATACGCAGTATTTT.

This clone was detected once. This rearrangement joins TRBV6-5 to TRBJ2-2, with D possibly being TRBD1 (6 bases). The CDR3 runs 14 residues. V was clipped by 4 bases and J by 6 bases, with 12 bases between them. Germline lookup yields CDR1 MNHEY and CDR2 SVGAGI. The CDR3 sequence is CASSLRTAPGELFF. Here the CDR3 DNA reads TGTGCCAGCAGTTTGCGGACAGCTCCCGGGGAGCTGTTTTTT.

The rearrangement links TRBV1 to TRBJ1-1. TRBV1 is a recognized pseudogene. The CDR3 is made up of 16 amino acids. CDR3 bases: TGCACCAGCAGCCAAGAGACGGGTTTGGGGGACACTGAAGCTTTCTTT. As protein: CTSSQETGLGDTEAFF.

The gene calls are TRBV9 and TRBJ2-3; D not resolved. The length of the CDR3 is 14 residues. Germline loops: CDR1 SGDLS, CDR2 YYNGEE. V shed 4 bases and J shed 1 base, with 10 bases lying between them. CDR3 sequence: CASSPPRGTDTQYF. The DNA of the CDR3 is TGTGCCAGCAGCCCTCCAAGGGGCACAGATACGCAGTATTTT.

The chain links TRBV18 to TRBJ1-1; no reliable D call. CDR1 and CDR2 (germline): KGHSH, LQKENI. V lost 5 bases and J 7 bases, leaving 14 bases between the germline ends. CDR3 length: 13 amino acids. The CDR3 DNA is TGTGCCAGCTCATGGACGGGAGGGTTTGAAGCTTTCTTT. This translates into CASSWTGGFEAFF.

The V gene is TRBV4-1, the J gene TRBJ2-7, with 9 bases lining up with TRBD1. The V gene's germline CDR1 is MGHRA and CDR2 YSYEKL. CDR3 length: 18 residues. Trimming cost V 0 bases and J 7 bases; bases outside gene matches: 16. CDR3 loop: CASSQERGTGTGNWEQYF. The CDR3 coding sequence is TGCGCCAGCAGCCAAGAAAGGGGGACGGGGACAGGGAATTGGGAGCAGTACTTC.

The chain couples TRBV19 to TRBJ2-1; possible D gene TRBD2, 5 bases. The germline V gene has CDR1 LNHDA and CDR2 SQIVND (reference sequence). The ends were cut back, 1 base at V and 6 bases at J, with 10 bases in the middle. This CDR3 is 14 amino acids long. The CDR3 nucleotides read TGTGCCAGTAGTATAGCTAGCAGTAGCAATGAGCAGTTCTTC. Translating it yields CASSIASSSNEQFF.

This chain connects TRBV6-6 to TRBJ2-7; D gene ambiguous. Trimming removed 4 bases at V and 6 bases at J, with 13 bases between. Germline assignment: CDR1 MNHNY and CDR2 SVGAGI (reference sequence). CDR3 length equals 13 residues. CDR3 protein: CASSSALVGEQYF. The CDR3 nucleotides are TGTGCCAGCAGTTCCGCTTTAGTGGGCGAGCAGTACTTC.

V usage is TRBV6-1 and J usage is TRBJ2-1, with D uncertain. Germline CDR1 is MNHNS and CDR2 is SASEGT. This CDR3 is built from 14 residues. Trimming shortened V by 1 base and J by 3 bases, and 7 bases separated the two germline ends. The CDR3 DNA reads TGTGCCAGCAGTGAAGATGACCGCTACAATGAGCAGTTCTTC. Translation gives CASSEDDRYNEQFF.

V gene TRBV6-5 combines with J gene TRBJ2-1; D may match TRBD1 or TRBD2 (5 bases each). Germline-derived CDR1 and CDR2 are MNHEY and SVGAGI. Deletions cut 3 bases from V and 11 bases from J, with 14 bases between. The CDR3 length is 13 residues. The DNA for the CDR3 is TGTGCCAGCAGTTATTCTGTTGGGGGTAAGCAGTTCTTC. Residues: CASSYSVGGKQFF.

The chain employs TRBV6-5 and TRBJ2-2; D uncertain. CDR1 MNHEY and CDR2 SVGAGI come from the germline V gene. The germline V and J ends were trimmed by 10 bases and 5 bases, with 17 bases remaining between them. This CDR3 has 14 amino acids. The CDR3 region has the DNA TGTGCCACCCGAGCACGGGTGCGAACCGGGGAGCTGTTTTTT. This codes for CATRARVRTGELFF.